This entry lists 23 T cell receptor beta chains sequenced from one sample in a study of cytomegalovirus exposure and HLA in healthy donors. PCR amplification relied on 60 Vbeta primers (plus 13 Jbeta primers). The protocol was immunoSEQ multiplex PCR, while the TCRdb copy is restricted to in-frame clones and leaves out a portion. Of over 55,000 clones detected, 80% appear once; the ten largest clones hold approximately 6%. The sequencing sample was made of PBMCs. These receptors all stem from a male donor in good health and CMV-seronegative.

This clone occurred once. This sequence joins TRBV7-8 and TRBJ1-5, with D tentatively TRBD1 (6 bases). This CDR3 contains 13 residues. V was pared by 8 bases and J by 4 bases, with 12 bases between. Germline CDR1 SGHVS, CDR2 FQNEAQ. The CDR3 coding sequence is TGTGCCAGCCGACAGGACGGAAATCAGCCCCAGCATTTT. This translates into CASRQDGNQPQHF.

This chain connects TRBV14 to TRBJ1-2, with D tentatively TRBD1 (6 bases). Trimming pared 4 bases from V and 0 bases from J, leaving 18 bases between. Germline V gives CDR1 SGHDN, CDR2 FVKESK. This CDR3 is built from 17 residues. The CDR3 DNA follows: TGTGCCAGCAGCCGCTCCCAAGGACAGCTTGCTAACTATGGCTACACCTTC. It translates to CASSRSQGQLANYGYTF. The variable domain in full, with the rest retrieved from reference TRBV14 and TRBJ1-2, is EAGVTQFPSHSVIEKGQTVTLRCDPISGHDNLYWYRRVMGKEIKFLLHFVKESKQDESGMPNNRFLAERTGGTYSTLKVQPAELEDSGVYFCASSRSQGQLANYGYTFGSGTRLTVV.

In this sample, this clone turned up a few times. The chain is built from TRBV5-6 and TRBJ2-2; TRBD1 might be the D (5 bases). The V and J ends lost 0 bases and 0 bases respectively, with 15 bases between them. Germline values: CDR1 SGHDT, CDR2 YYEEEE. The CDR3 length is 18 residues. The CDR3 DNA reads TGTGCCAGCAGCTTGGTAGACAGCCGGTTCGCGAACACCGGGGAGCTGTTTTTT. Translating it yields CASSLVDSRFANTGELFF.

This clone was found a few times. The CDR3 DNA reads as TGTGCCACCAGCAGAGCTCGACTAGCGGGGGGCACAGATACGCAGTATTTT. Translated: CATSRARLAGGTDTQYF. The chain carries TRBV15 and TRBJ2-3; 12 bases agree with TRBD2. Germline V CDR1 and CDR2: LNHNV, YYDKDF (reference sequence). Germline trimming cut 1 base from V and 1 base from J; bases unmatched to any gene: 3. There are 17 residues in the CDR3.

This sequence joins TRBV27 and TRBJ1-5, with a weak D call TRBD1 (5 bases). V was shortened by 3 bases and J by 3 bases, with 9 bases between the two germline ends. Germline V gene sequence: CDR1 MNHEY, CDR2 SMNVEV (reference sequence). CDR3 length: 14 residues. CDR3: CASSLGHLNQPQHF. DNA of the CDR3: TGTGCCAGCAGTTTGGGGCACCTCAATCAGCCCCAGCATTTT.

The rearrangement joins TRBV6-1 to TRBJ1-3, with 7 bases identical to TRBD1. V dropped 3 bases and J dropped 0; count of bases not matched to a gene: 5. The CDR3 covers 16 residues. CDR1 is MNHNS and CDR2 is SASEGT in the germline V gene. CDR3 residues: CASSEPTGTSGNTIYF. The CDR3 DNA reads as TGTGCCAGCAGTGAGCCGACAGGGACCTCTGGAAACACCATATATTTT.

The CDR3 nucleotides read TGCGCCAGCAGCTTGGCCGGGGGGGGCTACGAGCAGTACTTC. Protein product: CASSLAGGGYEQYF. V gene TRBV5-1 combines with J gene TRBJ2-7; 8 bases match TRBD2. Trimming removed 0 bases from V and 3 bases from J; junction bases left unmatched: 2. This CDR3 is 14 amino acids long. Germline CDR1 SGHRS, CDR2 YFSETQ.

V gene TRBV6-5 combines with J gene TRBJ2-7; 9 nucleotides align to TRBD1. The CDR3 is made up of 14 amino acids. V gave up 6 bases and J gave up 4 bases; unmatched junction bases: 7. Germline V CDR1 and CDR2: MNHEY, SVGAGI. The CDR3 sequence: CASSAGTGIYEQYF. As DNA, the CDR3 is TGTGCCAGCAGCGCCGGGACAGGGATTTACGAGCAGTACTTC.

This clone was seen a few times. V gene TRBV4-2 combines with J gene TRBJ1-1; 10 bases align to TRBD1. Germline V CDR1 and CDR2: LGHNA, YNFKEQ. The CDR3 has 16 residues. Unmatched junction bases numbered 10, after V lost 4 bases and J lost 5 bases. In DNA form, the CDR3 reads TGTGCCAGCAGCCCGGAGGAGGGACAGGGGTATACTGAAGCTTTCTTT. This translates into CASSPEEGQGYTEAFF.

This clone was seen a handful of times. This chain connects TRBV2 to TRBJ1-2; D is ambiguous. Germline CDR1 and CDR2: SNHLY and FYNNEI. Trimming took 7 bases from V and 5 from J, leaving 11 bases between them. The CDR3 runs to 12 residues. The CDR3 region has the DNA TGTGCCAGCACGGCAGACTCATATGGCTACACCTTC. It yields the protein CASTADSYGYTF.

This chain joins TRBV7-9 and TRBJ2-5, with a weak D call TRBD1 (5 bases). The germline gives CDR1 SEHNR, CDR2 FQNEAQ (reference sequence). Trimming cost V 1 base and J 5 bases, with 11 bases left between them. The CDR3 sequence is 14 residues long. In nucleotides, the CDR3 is TGTGCCAGCAGCTTAGGAAGGGGTTTCGAGACCCAGTACTTC. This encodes CASSLGRGFETQYF.

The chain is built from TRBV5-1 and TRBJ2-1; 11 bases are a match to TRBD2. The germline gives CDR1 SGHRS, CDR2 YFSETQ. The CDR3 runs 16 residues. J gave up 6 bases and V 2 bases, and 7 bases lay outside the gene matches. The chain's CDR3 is CASSFRVAGGPNEQFF. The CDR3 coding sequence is TGCGCCAGCAGCTTTCGGGTAGCGGGGGGGCCCAATGAGCAGTTCTTC.

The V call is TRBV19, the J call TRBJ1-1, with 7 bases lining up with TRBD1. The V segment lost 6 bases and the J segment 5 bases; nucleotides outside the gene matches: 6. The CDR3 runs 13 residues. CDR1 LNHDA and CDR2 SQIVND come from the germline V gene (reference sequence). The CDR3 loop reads CASSDRAGTEAFF. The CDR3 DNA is TGTGCCAGTAGCGACAGGGCGGGAACTGAAGCTTTCTTT.

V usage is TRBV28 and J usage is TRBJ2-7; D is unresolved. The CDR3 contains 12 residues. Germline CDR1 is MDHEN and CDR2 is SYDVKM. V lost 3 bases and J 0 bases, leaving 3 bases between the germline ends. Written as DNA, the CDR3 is TGTGCCAGCAGTTTTAGCTCCTACGAGCAGTACTTC. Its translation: CASSFSSYEQYF.

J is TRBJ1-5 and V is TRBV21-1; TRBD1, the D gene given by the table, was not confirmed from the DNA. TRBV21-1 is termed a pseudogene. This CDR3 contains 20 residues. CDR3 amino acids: CASSKRLSDRGLYSNQPQHF. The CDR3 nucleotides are TGTGCCAGCAGCAAAAGACTCTCGGACAGGGGACTCTATAGCAATCAGCCCCAGCATTTT.

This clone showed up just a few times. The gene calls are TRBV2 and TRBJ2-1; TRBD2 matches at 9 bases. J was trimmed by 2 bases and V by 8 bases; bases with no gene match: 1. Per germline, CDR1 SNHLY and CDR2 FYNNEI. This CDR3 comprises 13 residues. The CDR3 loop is CASLAGAYNEQFF. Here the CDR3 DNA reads TGTGCCAGCTTAGCGGGGGCCTACAATGAGCAGTTCTTC.

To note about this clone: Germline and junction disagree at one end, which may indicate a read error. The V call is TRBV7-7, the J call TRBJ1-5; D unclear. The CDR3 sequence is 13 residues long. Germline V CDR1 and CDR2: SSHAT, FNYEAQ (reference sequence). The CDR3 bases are TGTGCTAGCAGCCGGACTGATTCGGAGCCCCAGCATTTT. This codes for CASSRTDSEPQHF. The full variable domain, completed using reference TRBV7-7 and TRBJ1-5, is GAGVSQSPRYKVTKRGQDVTLRCDPISSHATLYWYQQALGQGPEFLTYFNYEAQPDKSGLPSDRFSAERPEGSISTLTIQRTEQRDSAMYRCASSRTDSEPQHFGDGTRLSIL.

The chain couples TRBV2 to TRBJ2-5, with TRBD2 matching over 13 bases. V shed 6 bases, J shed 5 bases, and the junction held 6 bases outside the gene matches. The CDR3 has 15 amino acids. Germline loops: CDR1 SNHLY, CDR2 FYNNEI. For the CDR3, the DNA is TGTGCCAGCAGCCAATTGACTAGCGGGGGGGAGACCCAGTACTTC. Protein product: CASSQLTSGGETQYF.

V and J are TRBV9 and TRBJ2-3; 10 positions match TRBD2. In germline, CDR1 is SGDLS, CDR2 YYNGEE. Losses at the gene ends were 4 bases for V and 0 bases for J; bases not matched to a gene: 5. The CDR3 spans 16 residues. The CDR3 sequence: CASSTRTSGSTDTQYF. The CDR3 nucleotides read TGTGCCAGCAGCACACGGACTAGCGGTAGCACAGATACGCAGTATTTT.

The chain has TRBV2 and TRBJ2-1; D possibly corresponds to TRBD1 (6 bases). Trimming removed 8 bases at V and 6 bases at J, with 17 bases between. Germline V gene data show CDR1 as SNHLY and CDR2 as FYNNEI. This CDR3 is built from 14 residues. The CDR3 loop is CASPRDTLSNEQFF. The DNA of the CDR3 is TGTGCCAGCCCCAGGGACACTTTATCCAATGAGCAGTTCTTC.

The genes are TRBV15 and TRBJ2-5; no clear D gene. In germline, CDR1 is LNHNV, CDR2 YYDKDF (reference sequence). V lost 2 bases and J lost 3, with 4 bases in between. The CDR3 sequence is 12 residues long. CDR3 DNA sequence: TGTGCCACCAGCAGAAATAAAGAGACCCAGTACTTC. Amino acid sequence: CATSRNKETQYF.

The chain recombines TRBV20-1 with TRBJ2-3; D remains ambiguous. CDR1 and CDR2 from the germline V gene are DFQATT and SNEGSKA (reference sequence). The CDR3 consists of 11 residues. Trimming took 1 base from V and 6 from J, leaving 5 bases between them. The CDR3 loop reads CSARAMDTQYF. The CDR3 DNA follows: TGCAGTGCTAGAGCTATGGATACGCAGTATTTT.

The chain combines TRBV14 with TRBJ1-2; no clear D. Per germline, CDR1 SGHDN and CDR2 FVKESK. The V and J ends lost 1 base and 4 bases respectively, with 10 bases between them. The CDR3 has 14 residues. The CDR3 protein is CASSQAGGIYGYTF. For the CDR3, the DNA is TGTGCCAGCAGCCAAGCCGGAGGGATCTATGGCTACACCTTC.